Below are 26 T cell receptor beta chains sequenced from a single sample in a study of response to subunit inactivated influenza vaccine. TCRdb fed the RT-PCR reads into MiXCR, producing one record per CDR3 protein. The data contain 860,000 or so distinct CDR3 sequences, 21% of them singletons. Sequenced here: PBMCs from blood, sampled about 5 days after vaccination. The receptors derive from a man over 45 who received an inactivated influenza vaccine.

The gene calls are TRBV28 and TRBJ2-7, with 7 bases that match TRBD1. V lost 5 bases and J lost 3; bases outside the gene matches: 10. This CDR3 contains 15 residues. CDR1 is MDHEN and CDR2 is SYDVKM in the germline V gene. CDR3 in DNA: TGTGCCAGCAGTCAACCAACAGGGGCGGACTACGAGCAGTACTTC. It is translated as CASSQPTGADYEQYF. Based on the CDR3 plus reference TRBV28 and TRBJ2-7, the full variable domain is DVKVTQSSRYLVKRTGEKVFLECVQDMDHENMFWYRQDPGLGLRLIYFSYDVKMKEKGDIPEGYSVSREKKERFSLILESASTNQTSMYLCASSQPTGADYEQYFGPGTRLTVT.

The genes are TRBV11-2 and TRBJ2-7, with D unresolved. This CDR3 has 15 amino acids. Trimming stripped 1 base from V and 3 bases from J, with 13 bases between. The germline V gene has CDR1 SGHAT and CDR2 FQNNGV. CDR3: CASSLGNYYGYEQYF. For the CDR3, the DNA is TGTGCCAGCAGCTTAGGGAACTACTACGGCTACGAGCAGTACTTC.

This clonotype was seen only a few times. The chain links TRBV6-1 to TRBJ1-5; 10 bases agree with TRBD1. V shed 6 bases, J shed 8 bases, and the junction held 10 bases outside the gene matches. This CDR3 has 15 amino acids. Germline assignment: CDR1 MNHNS and CDR2 SASEGT. CDR3 protein: CASSPGQGVNKPQHF. The CDR3 region has the DNA TGTGCCAGCAGCCCCGGACAGGGGGTGAATAAGCCCCAGCATTTT.

This clonotype appeared a few times. The rearrangement links TRBV12-3 or TRBV12-4 to TRBJ2-3; the D is unclear. The CDR3 extends over 14 amino acids. The V gene lost 1 base and the J gene lost 5 bases, with 10 bases spanning the gap. CDR3 amino acids: CASSLVGEIDTQYF. The CDR3 bases are TGTGCCAGCAGTTTAGTAGGCGAGATAGATACGCAGTATTTT.

The V and J genes are TRBV24-1 and TRBJ1-5; tentatively, D is TRBD1 (6 bases). Germline V lookup: CDR1 KGHDR, CDR2 SFDVKD. Trimming took 5 bases from V and 0 from J, leaving 13 bases between them. The CDR3 contains 16 residues. The CDR3 region has the DNA TGTGCCACCAGTGTGGGGGGCTCTCATAGCAATCAGCCCCAGCATTTT. It specifies CATSVGGSHSNQPQHF.

The chain combines TRBV10-3 with TRBJ2-1, with 9 bases lining up with TRBD2. The CDR3 extends over 15 amino acids. Germline V gene data show CDR1 as ENHRY and CDR2 as SYGVKD. Trimming cost V 0 bases and J 6 bases; bases outside gene matches: 3. The CDR3 DNA follows: TGTGCCATCAGTGAGTCCGGCGGGGGGGGCAATGAGCAGTTCTTC. This gives the protein CAISESGGGGNEQFF.

The sample holds a few counts of this clonotype. The junction departs from germline at one end; a sequencing error may be responsible. This sequence joins TRBV20-1 and TRBJ2-7; no firm D call. The CDR3 is 11 residues long. The V gene's germline CDR1 is DFQATT and CDR2 SNEGSKA (reference sequence). The CDR3 sequence: CSARDQATGHF. The CDR3, as DNA: TGCAGTGCTAGAGATCAAGCCACCGGGCATTTC.

This clonotype showed up just a few times. V is TRBV20-1 and J is TRBJ1-1, with TRBD1 as a possible D gene (6 bases). V was clipped by 4 bases and J by 10 bases, with 13 bases between them. CDR3 length: 11 residues. Looked up from germline, CDR1 is DFQATT and CDR2 is SNEGSKA (reference sequence). The CDR3 sequence is CSATTGSRAFF. The CDR3 nucleotides read TGCAGTGCTACAACAGGGTCGAGAGCTTTCTTT.

The genes are TRBV5-1 and TRBJ2-5; D possibly matches TRBD1 or TRBD2 (5 bases each). Between the trimmed V and J ends, which lost 2 bases and 5 bases, there was a span of 19 bases. From germline, CDR1 is SGHRS and CDR2 YFSETQ. The CDR3 consists of 16 residues. CDR3 sequence: CASSFRPGSYQETQYF. The CDR3 bases are TGCGCCAGCAGCTTTCGGCCAGGGAGTTATCAGGAGACCCAGTACTTC.

This clonotype showed up just a few times. The chain recombines TRBV20-1 with TRBJ1-2; D might be TRBD1 (6 bases). The CDR3 loop spans 14 amino acids. Trimming took off 4 bases at V and 4 bases at J, with 16 bases between the two ends. The V gene's germline CDR1 is DFQATT and CDR2 SNEGSKA (reference sequence). The CDR3 coding sequence is TGCAGTGCTACAACCGCGGGGGGCGGCTATGGCTACACCTTC. Its translation is CSATTAGGGYGYTF.

The chain carries TRBV12-3 or TRBV12-4 and TRBJ2-6; TRBD1 agrees at 7 bases. V gave up 6 bases and J gave up 1 base; unmatched junction bases: 9. The CDR3 length is 17 residues. This chain's CDR3 is CASRLTGSPSGANVLTF. In nucleotides, the CDR3 is TGTGCCAGCAGACTGACAGGGTCCCCTTCTGGGGCCAACGTCCTGACTTTC.

This clonotype came up once. This chain links TRBV19 with TRBJ2-4; 8 nucleotides align to TRBD1. This CDR3 is built from 15 residues. V gave up 9 bases and J gave up 1 base; unmatched junction bases: 8. In germline, CDR1 is LNHDA, CDR2 SQIVND (reference sequence). The CDR3: CASEDRGVAKNIQYF. The DNA of the CDR3 is TGTGCCAGCGAAGACAGGGGTGTCGCCAAAAACATTCAGTACTTC.

The chain couples TRBV11-2 to TRBJ2-2; D unresolved. The V and J ends lost 2 bases and 4 bases respectively, with 20 bases between them. This CDR3 has 18 amino acids. Germline CDR1 reads SGHAT; CDR2 reads FQNNGV. In DNA, the CDR3 is TGTGCCAGCAGCTTAAATAAGGCGAGTCGAGTTTTCACCGGGGAGCTGTTTTTT. It is translated as CASSLNKASRVFTGELFF.

The CDR3: CASSSPPGTGIYEQYF. CDR3 nucleotides: TGTGCCAGCAGTTCACCCCCCGGGACAGGGATCTACGAGCAGTACTTC. The chain employs TRBV28 and TRBJ2-7, with 9 bases that match TRBD1. V gave up 4 bases and J gave up 3 bases; unmatched junction bases: 10. Germline V gives CDR1 MDHEN, CDR2 SYDVKM. This CDR3 has 16 residues.

This clonotype was seen more than once but under ten times. The chain links TRBV6-5 to TRBJ2-7; D possibly corresponds to TRBD1 (5 bases). The CDR3 consists of 15 residues. Germline V gene lookup returns CDR1 MNHEY and CDR2 SVGAGI. V dropped 2 bases and J dropped 4 bases, with 15 bases sitting between them. CDR3 nucleotide sequence: TGTGCCAGCAGTTACGGCGCTGGCAGGGTGTACGAGCAGTACTTC. It yields the protein CASSYGAGRVYEQYF.

This rearrangement joins TRBV6-2 or TRBV6-3 to TRBJ2-5; the D gene is possibly TRBD2 (5 bases). The germline V gene encodes CDR1 MNHEY and CDR2 SVGEGT. V was trimmed by 6 bases and J by 5 bases, leaving 7 bases between them. The CDR3 runs to 11 residues. CDR3 sequence reads: CASRRRETQYF. The CDR3 DNA follows: TGTGCCAGCAGGCGGAGGGAGACCCAGTACTTC.

This clonotype was observed a few times. V usage is TRBV12-3 or TRBV12-4 and J usage is TRBJ1-1; D is uncertain. The length of the CDR3 is 15 residues. V lost 2 bases and J lost 3, with 13 bases in between. Here the CDR3 DNA reads TGTGCCAGCAGTTTAAAGAGGGTGGGGTACACTGAAGCTTTCTTT. This codes for CASSLKRVGYTEAFF.

This clonotype was detected many times. The rearrangement uses TRBV12-3 or TRBV12-4 and TRBJ2-3; D call uncertain. The CDR3 length is 13 residues. Trimming pared 7 bases from V and 5 bases from J, leaving 13 bases between. The CDR3 protein is CASTLRLGDTQYF. CDR3 nucleotide sequence: TGTGCCAGCACCCTCCGTCTGGGAGATACGCAGTATTTT.

The rearrangement joins TRBV20-1 to TRBJ1-2, with TRBD1 matching 7 bases. Per the germline V gene, CDR1 is DFQATT and CDR2 is SNEGSKA (reference sequence). Trimming took 0 bases from V and 2 from J; bases not matched to a gene: 3. This CDR3 spans 14 amino acids. CDR3 bases: TGCAGTGCTAGAGAAGGGACAGCCAACTATGGCTACACCTTC. Translation gives CSAREGTANYGYTF.

There are a few counts of this clonotype. This chain uses TRBV28 with TRBJ2-7; TRBD2 might be the D (7 bases). V gave up 2 bases and J gave up 6 bases, with 14 bases separating them. The CDR3 contains 14 residues. The germline CDR1 and CDR2 sequences are MDHEN and SYDVKM. The CDR3 is CASSLRGRAREQYF. The CDR3 region has the DNA TGTGCCAGCAGTTTAAGGGGGAGGGCCCGCGAGCAGTACTTC.

J is TRBJ2-2 and V is TRBV20-1, with D perhaps matching TRBD1 (6 bases). Trimming shortened V by 0 bases and J by 7 bases, and 18 bases separated the two germline ends. Germline CDR1 reads DFQATT; CDR2 reads SNEGSKA (reference sequence). The CDR3 sequence is 16 residues long. CDR3 amino acids: CSAREGAWFLGGELFF. The CDR3 DNA is TGCAGTGCTAGAGAGGGGGCTTGGTTCCTCGGCGGGGAGCTGTTTTTT.

The rearrangement links TRBV9 to TRBJ2-3, with D maybe TRBD1 (6 bases). The CDR3 runs 14 residues. The germline V and J ends were trimmed by 3 bases and 5 bases, with 13 bases remaining between them. Germline CDR1 and CDR2: SGDLS and YYNGEE. CDR3 amino acids: CASSAFTGLDTQYF. The DNA for the CDR3 is TGTGCCAGCAGCGCTTTCACAGGGTTAGATACGCAGTATTTT.

V is TRBV18 and J is TRBJ2-7; the D call may be TRBD1 or TRBD2 (5 bases each). CDR1 is KGHSH, CDR2 LQKENI, per germline. V gave up 5 bases and J gave up 4 bases, with 21 bases separating them. The CDR3 spans 16 residues. In nucleotides, the CDR3 is TGTGCCAGCTCAGTAGTCGGGGCGCCTGCAACTTACGAGCAGTACTTC. It is translated as CASSVVGAPATYEQYF.

This chain joins TRBV6-2 or TRBV6-3 and TRBJ1-1; D may be TRBD1 (5 bases). V lost 2 bases, J lost 5 bases, and 18 bases lay in between. Per the germline V gene, CDR1 is MNHEY and CDR2 is SVGEGT. The CDR3 runs to 16 residues. CDR3 DNA: TGTGCCAGCAGTTACGTTTGGGGCGTAATTGGGACTGAAGCTTTCTTT. Amino acids: CASSYVWGVIGTEAFF.

V gene TRBV20-1 combines with J gene TRBJ2-1; 7 bases map to TRBD2. V trimming: 2 bases; J trimming: 3 bases; junction bases outside the gene matches: 7. The CDR3 covers 15 residues. Germline V lookup: CDR1 DFQATT, CDR2 SNEGSKA (reference sequence). The CDR3 protein is CSARLTGLHYNEQFF. CDR3 DNA sequence: TGCAGTGCTAGACTTACGGGACTACACTACAATGAGCAGTTCTTC.

This clonotype was found a few times. The chain employs TRBV7-9 and TRBJ1-6, with D unresolved. There are 13 residues in the CDR3. From germline, CDR1 is SEHNR and CDR2 FQNEAQ (reference sequence). Between the trimmed V and J ends, which lost 5 bases and 7 bases, there was a span of 9 bases. In DNA, the CDR3 is TGTGCCAGCAGCGGTTCCTGGAATTCACCCCTCCACTTT. It encodes CASSGSWNSPLHF.